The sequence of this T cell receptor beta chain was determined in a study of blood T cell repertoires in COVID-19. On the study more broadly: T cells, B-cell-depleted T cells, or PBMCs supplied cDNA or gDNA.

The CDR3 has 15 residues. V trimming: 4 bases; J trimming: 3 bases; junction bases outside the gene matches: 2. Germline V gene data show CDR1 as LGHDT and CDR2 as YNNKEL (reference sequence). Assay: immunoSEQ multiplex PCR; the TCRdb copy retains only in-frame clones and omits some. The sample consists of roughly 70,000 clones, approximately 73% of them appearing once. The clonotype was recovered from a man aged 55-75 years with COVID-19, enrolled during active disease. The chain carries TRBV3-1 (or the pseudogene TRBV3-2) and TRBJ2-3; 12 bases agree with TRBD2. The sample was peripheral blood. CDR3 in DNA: TGTGCCAGCAGCCTCCTAGCGGGAGGGACAGATACGCAGTATTTT. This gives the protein CASSLLAGGTDTQYF.